The 24 T cell receptor beta chains in this list originate from one sample, sequenced in a study of cytomegalovirus exposure and HLA in healthy donors. Amplification used 60 Vbeta primers and 13 Jbeta primers. The protocol was immunoSEQ multiplex PCR, while the TCRdb copy is restricted to in-frame clones and leaves out a portion. The table has approximately 150,000 clones, around 73% seen once. The specimen sequenced was PBMCs. The receptors come from a woman aged 18-29 years in good health and CMV-seropositive.

The chain uses TRBV5-1 and TRBJ2-7, with unresolved D. Trimming pared 0 bases from V and 7 bases from J, leaving 8 bases between. The CDR3 contains 12 residues. CDR1 SGHRS and CDR2 YFSETQ come from the germline V gene. The CDR3 DNA follows: TGCGCCAGCAGCTTGGCGCAGATTGAGCAGTACTTC. Translated: CASSLAQIEQYF. Looking up the rest from reference TRBV5-1 and TRBJ2-7 gives the full variable domain: KAGVTQTPRYLIKTRGQQVTLSCSPISGHRSVSWYQQTPGQGLQFLFEYFSETQRNKGNFPGRFSGRQFSNSRSEMNVSTLELGDSALYLCASSLAQIEQYFGPGTRLTVT.

The chain carries TRBV5-1 and TRBJ1-2; tentatively, D is TRBD1 (6 bases). In germline, CDR1 is SGHRS, CDR2 YFSETQ. V lost 1 base and J 5 bases, leaving 15 bases between the germline ends. This CDR3 comprises 15 residues. As DNA, the CDR3 is TGCGCCAGCAGCTTGTTTGGGATAGGGGGTTATGGCTACACCTTC. It translates to CASSLFGIGGYGYTF.

This clone occurred once. V and J are TRBV4-2 and TRBJ2-2; 7 bases agree with TRBD2. Germline-derived CDR1 and CDR2 are LGHNA and YNFKEQ. The CDR3 is 15 residues long. Unmatched junction bases numbered 6, after V lost 3 bases and J lost 5 bases. CDR3 sequence reads: CASSHWGGITGELFF. As DNA, the CDR3 is TGTGCCAGCAGCCACTGGGGAGGGATTACCGGGGAGCTGTTTTTT.

The gene calls are TRBV6-5 and TRBJ2-7; no reliable D call. The germline CDR1 and CDR2 sequences are MNHEY and SVGAGI. Trimming shortened V by 6 bases and J by 0 bases, and 12 bases separated the two germline ends. The CDR3 totals 14 residues. CDR3 sequence reads: CASSRSYFSYEQYF. Written as DNA, the CDR3 is TGTGCCAGCAGCCGATCATACTTCTCCTACGAGCAGTACTTC.

This sequence joins TRBV6-1 and TRBJ1-1, with D tentatively TRBD1 (5 bases). The CDR3 covers 13 residues. V was pared by 1 base and J by 5 bases, with 8 bases between. The germline CDR1 and CDR2 sequences are MNHNS and SASEGT. The DNA of the CDR3 is TGTGCCAGCAGTGAAGGGGGGGGGACTGAAGCTTTCTTT. Its protein is CASSEGGGTEAFF.

The rearrangement uses TRBV12-2 and TRBJ2-2; the table's D call, TRBD1, was not checked against the DNA. TRBV12-2 is classified as a pseudogene. The CDR3 has 16 amino acids. The CDR3 nucleotides are TGTGCAAGTCGCTTAAATTCAGGGCCCGACACCGGGGAGCTGTTTTTT. It yields the protein CASRLNSGPDTGELFF.

V gene TRBV5-1 combines with J gene TRBJ1-6; D might be TRBD1 (6 bases). The germline V and J ends were trimmed by 4 bases and 7 bases, with 21 bases remaining between them. This CDR3 spans 17 amino acids. Germline assignment: CDR1 SGHRS and CDR2 YFSETQ. CDR3 region: CASSADSGTRRNSPLHF. The CDR3 coding sequence is TGCGCCAGCAGCGCCGACTCTGGGACACGAAGGAATTCACCCCTCCACTTT.

The V call is TRBV13, the J call TRBJ2-7, with 7 nucleotides matching TRBD2. In germline, CDR1 is PRHDT, CDR2 FYEKMQ (reference sequence). The CDR3 runs 13 residues. Trimming cost V 3 bases and J 2 bases; bases outside gene matches: 1. This CDR3 reads CASSLAGAYEQYF. The CDR3 coding sequence is TGTGCCAGCAGCTTGGCGGGAGCCTACGAGCAGTACTTC.

The V and J genes are TRBV29-1 and TRBJ1-2, with a weak D call TRBD1 (5 bases). This CDR3 is built from 11 residues. CDR1 is SQVTM, CDR2 ANQGSEA, per germline. V was trimmed by 6 bases and J by 11 bases, leaving 16 bases between them. CDR3: CSVAPQEGYTF. In DNA, the CDR3 is TGCAGCGTCGCGCCACAGGAAGGGTACACCTTC.

The chain is built from TRBV18 and TRBJ2-1; TRBD1 matches at 7 bases. Germline lookup yields CDR1 KGHSH and CDR2 LQKENI. V gave up 1 base and J gave up 8 bases; unmatched junction bases: 8. This CDR3 region has 15 residues. The chain's CDR3 is CASSPQQGLWDEQFF. CDR3 nucleotide sequence: TGTGCCAGCTCACCACAACAGGGGCTATGGGATGAGCAGTTCTTC.

The rearrangement uses TRBV27 and TRBJ2-7; possibly TRBD1 for D (6 bases). Germline CDR1 MNHEY, CDR2 SMNVEV (reference sequence). This CDR3 is 15 amino acids long. Trimming pared 5 bases from V and 2 bases from J, leaving 16 bases between. The DNA for the CDR3 is TGTGCCAGCAGTCCAACAGGGTCCAGGACCTACGAGCAGTACTTC. It specifies CASSPTGSRTYEQYF.

J is TRBJ1-2 and V is TRBV11-2, with a possible D match to TRBD1 (5 bases). V lost 5 bases to trimming and J lost 0 bases, with 13 bases between them. The CDR3 spans 15 residues. Germline loops: CDR1 SGHAT, CDR2 FQNNGV. CDR3 nucleotides: TGTGCCAGCAGCGACCTCGGGGGTGCTAACTATGGCTACACCTTC. It specifies CASSDLGGANYGYTF. The variable domain in full, completed from reference TRBV11-2 and TRBJ1-2, reads EAGVAQSPRYKIIEKRQSVAFWCNPISGHATLYWYQQILGQGPKLLIQFQNNGVVDDSQLPKDRFSAERLKGVDSTLKIQPAKLEDSAVYLCASSDLGGANYGYTFGSGTRLTVV.

The gene calls are TRBV7-2 and TRBJ2-7; D remains unclear. The germline V gene encodes CDR1 SGHTA and CDR2 FQGNSA. This CDR3 comprises 15 residues. V lost 2 bases, J lost 0 bases, and 11 bases lay in between. The CDR3 is CASSLYGESSYEQYF. In nucleotides, the CDR3 is TGTGCCAGCAGCTTATATGGAGAAAGCTCCTACGAGCAGTACTTC.

The chain joins TRBV13 to TRBJ1-1; D not resolved. Germline CDR1 reads PRHDT; CDR2 reads FYEKMQ (reference sequence). V lost 0 bases and J lost 5, with 4 bases in between. CDR3 length: 12 residues. CDR3 in amino acids: CASSLGETEAFF. The CDR3 DNA sequence: TGTGCCAGCAGCTTAGGAGAGACTGAAGCTTTCTTT. Combining the CDR3 with reference TRBV13 and TRBJ1-1 gives the whole variable domain AAGVIQSPRHLIKEKRETATLKCYPIPRHDTVYWYQQGPGQDPQFLISFYEKMQSDKGSIPDRFSAQQFSDYHSELNMSSLELGDSALYFCASSLGETEAFFGQGTRLTVV.

This chain links TRBV25-1 with TRBJ1-6; possibly TRBD1 for D (6 bases). This CDR3 has 18 amino acids. CDR1 and CDR2 (germline): MGHDK, SYGVNS. The V gene lost 3 bases and the J gene lost 0 bases, with 15 bases spanning the gap. The CDR3 spells CASSERSGASSYNSPLHF. The CDR3 DNA is TGTGCCAGCAGTGAGAGGTCAGGGGCCAGCTCCTATAATTCACCCCTCCACTTT.

The rearrangement joins TRBV6-5 to TRBJ1-1, with 8 nucleotides matching TRBD1. Germline CDR1 and CDR2: MNHEY and SVGAGI. J lost 11 bases, V lost 2 bases, and 10 bases had no gene match. CDR3 length: 14 amino acids. CDR3 residues: CASSYTGTGRKAFF. Here the CDR3 DNA reads TGTGCCAGCAGTTACACGGGGACAGGCCGGAAGGCTTTCTTT.

This clone was observed a few times. The chain joins TRBV5-4 to TRBJ2-5; 11 nucleotides align to TRBD2. The CDR3 is 17 amino acids. CDR1 and CDR2 (germline): SGHNT, YYREEE (reference sequence). Losses at the gene ends were 0 bases for V and 0 bases for J; bases not matched to a gene: 4. The DNA for the CDR3 is TGTGCCAGCAGCTTGGAAGCTAGCGGGGGGCACCAAGAGACCCAGTACTTC. It encodes CASSLEASGGHQETQYF.

The rearrangement uses TRBV7-9 and TRBJ2-4; 7 nucleotides line up with TRBD2. After removal of 3 bases from V and 7 bases from J, the junction contained 3 bases not matched to a gene. The CDR3 is 13 residues long. Germline assignment: CDR1 SEHNR and CDR2 FQNEAQ (reference sequence). CDR3 loop: CASSFVTSNIQYF. The CDR3 DNA sequence: TGTGCCAGCAGCTTCGTGACTAGCAACATTCAGTACTTC.

For the CDR3, the DNA is TGTGCCAGTAGTATAGAGGGGACTAGCCCCCCCAATGAGCAGTTCTTC. Its protein is CASSIEGTSPPNEQFF. The chain uses TRBV19 and TRBJ2-1, with TRBD2 identical over 9 bases. Looked up from germline, CDR1 is LNHDA and CDR2 is SQIVND (reference sequence). The CDR3 has 16 residues. The V and J ends lost 0 bases and 6 bases, in that order; junction bases with no gene match: 6.

The rearrangement joins TRBV5-1 to TRBJ2-5, with a weak D call TRBD1 (6 bases). The DNA end is a closer match to TRBJ2-7, so the J assignment may be wrong. CDR3 length equals 13 residues. The germline gives CDR1 SGHRS, CDR2 YFSETQ. The CDR3: CASSPGQNYEQYF. The CDR3 DNA is TGCGCCAGCAGCCCTGGACAGAACTACGAGCAGTACTTC.

A few counts support this clone. The CDR3 spells CASSDSQADTQYF. Written as DNA, the CDR3 is TGTGCCAGCAGTGACTCACAGGCAGATACGCAGTATTTT. The chain has TRBV6-4 and TRBJ2-3, with D possibly being TRBD1 (5 bases). There are 13 residues in the CDR3. Germline CDR1 MRHNA, CDR2 SNTAGT. The V gene lost 0 bases and the J gene lost 4 bases, with 5 bases spanning the gap.

Worth noting for this clone: The germline gene is not matched at one end of the junction; a read error may be the cause. This sequence joins TRBV11-2 and TRBJ2-5; 9 nucleotides align to TRBD2. Germline CDR1 SGHAT, CDR2 FQNNGV. The CDR3 has 16 amino acids. Here the CDR3 reads CASSLVYTRGGETQYF. The DNA of the CDR3 is TGTGCCAGCAGTTTAGTTTATACGCGGGGGGGCGAGACCCAGTACTTC.

This clone was observed a single time. The chain employs TRBV13 and TRBJ1-2; 8 positions match TRBD1. The CDR3 extends over 14 amino acids. The junction had 7 bases not matched to a gene; V was cut back by 4 bases and J by 6 bases. Germline V gene lookup returns CDR1 PRHDT and CDR2 FYEKMQ (reference sequence). The CDR3 loop reads CASSSGQGGHGYTF. CDR3 DNA: TGTGCCAGCAGCTCCGGACAGGGAGGTCATGGCTACACCTTC.

For the CDR3, the DNA is TGTGCCAGCAGAGGACAGGGGGCTTCTGAAGCTTTCTTT. It encodes CASRGQGASEAFF. V gene TRBV2 combines with J gene TRBJ1-1, with 11 nucleotides matching TRBD1. Trimming took 6 bases from V and 6 from J; bases not matched to a gene: 3. The CDR3 sequence is 13 residues long. Germline loops: CDR1 SNHLY, CDR2 FYNNEI.